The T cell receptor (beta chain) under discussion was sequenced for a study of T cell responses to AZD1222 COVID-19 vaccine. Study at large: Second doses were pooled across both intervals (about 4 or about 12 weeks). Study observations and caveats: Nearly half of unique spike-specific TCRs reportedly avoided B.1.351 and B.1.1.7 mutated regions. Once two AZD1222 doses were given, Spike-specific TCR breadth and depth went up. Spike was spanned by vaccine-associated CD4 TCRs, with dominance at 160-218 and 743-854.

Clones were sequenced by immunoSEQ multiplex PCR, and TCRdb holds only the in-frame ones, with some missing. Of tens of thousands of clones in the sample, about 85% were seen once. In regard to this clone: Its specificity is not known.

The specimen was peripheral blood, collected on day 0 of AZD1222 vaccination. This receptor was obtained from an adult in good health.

In DNA form, the CDR3 reads TGTGCCAGCAGCCCCCGGGGGACTAATCGCCGAGAGCAGTTCTTC. Its translation: CASSPRGTNRREQFF. The chain combines TRBV5-4 with TRBJ2-1; TRBD2 aligns across 7 bases. This CDR3 comprises 15 residues. The V segment lost 4 bases and the J segment 10 bases; nucleotides outside the gene matches: 14. From germline, CDR1 is SGHNT and CDR2 YYREEE (reference sequence). Supplemented by reference TRBV5-4 and TRBJ2-1, the full variable domain reads ETGVTQSPTHLIKTRGQQVTLRCSSQSGHNTVSWYQQALGQGPQFIFQYYREEENGRGNFPPRFSGLQFPNYSSELNVNALELDDSALYLCASSPRGTNRREQFFGPGTRLTVL.